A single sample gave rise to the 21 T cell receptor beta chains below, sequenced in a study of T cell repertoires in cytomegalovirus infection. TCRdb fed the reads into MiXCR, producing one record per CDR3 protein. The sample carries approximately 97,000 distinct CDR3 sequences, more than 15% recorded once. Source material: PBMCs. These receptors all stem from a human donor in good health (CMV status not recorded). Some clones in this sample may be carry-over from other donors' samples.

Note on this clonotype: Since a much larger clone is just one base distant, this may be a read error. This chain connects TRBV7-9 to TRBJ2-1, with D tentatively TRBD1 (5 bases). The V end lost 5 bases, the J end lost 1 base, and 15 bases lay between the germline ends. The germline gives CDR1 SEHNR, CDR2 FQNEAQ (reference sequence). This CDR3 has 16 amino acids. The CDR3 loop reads CASSLLGERSYNEQFF. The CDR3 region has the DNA TGTGCCAGCAGCCTCTTAGGGGAAAGGTCCTACAATGAGCAGTTCTTC.

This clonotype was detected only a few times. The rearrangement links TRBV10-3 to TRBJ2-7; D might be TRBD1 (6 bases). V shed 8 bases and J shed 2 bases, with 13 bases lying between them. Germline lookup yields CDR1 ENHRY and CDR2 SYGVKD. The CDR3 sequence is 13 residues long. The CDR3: CAIQDSAAYEQYF. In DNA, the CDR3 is TGTGCCATCCAGGACAGTGCTGCCTACGAGCAGTACTTC.

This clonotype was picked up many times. The CDR3 DNA sequence: TGTGCCAGCAGCAAGGGGGGTTGGGACTATGGCTACACCTTC. It specifies CASSKGGWDYGYTF. The J gene is TRBJ1-2, the V gene TRBV7-2, with TRBD1 as a possible D gene (6 bases). The germline V gene encodes CDR1 SGHTA and CDR2 FQGNSA. V lost 5 bases, J lost 3 bases, and 13 bases lay in between. The CDR3 covers 14 residues.

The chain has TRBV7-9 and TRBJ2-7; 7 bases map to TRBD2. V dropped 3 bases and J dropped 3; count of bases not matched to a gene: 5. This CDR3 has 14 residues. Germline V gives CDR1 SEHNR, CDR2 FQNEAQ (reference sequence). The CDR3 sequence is CASSLGGGVYEQYF. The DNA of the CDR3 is TGTGCCAGCAGCTTGGGGGGGGGGGTCTACGAGCAGTACTTC.

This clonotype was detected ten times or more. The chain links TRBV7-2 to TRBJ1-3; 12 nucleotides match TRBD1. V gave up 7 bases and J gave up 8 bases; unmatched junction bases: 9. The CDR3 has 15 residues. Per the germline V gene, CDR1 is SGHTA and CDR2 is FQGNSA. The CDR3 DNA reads TGTGCCAGCAACACCCTGGGACAGGGGGCAGACACCATATATTTT. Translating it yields CASNTLGQGADTIYF.

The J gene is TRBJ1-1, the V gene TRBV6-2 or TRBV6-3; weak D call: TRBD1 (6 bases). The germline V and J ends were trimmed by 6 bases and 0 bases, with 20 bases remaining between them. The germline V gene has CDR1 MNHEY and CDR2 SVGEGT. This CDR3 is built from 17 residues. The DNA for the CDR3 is TGTGCCAGCAGCCCACTCTCCGGGACAAGGATGAACACTGAAGCTTTCTTT. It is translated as CASSPLSGTRMNTEAFF.

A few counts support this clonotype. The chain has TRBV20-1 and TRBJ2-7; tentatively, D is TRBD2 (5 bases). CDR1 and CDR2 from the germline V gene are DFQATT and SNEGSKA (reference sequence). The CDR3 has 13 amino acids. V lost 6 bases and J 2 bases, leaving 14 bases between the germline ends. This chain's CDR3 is CSAGDRLAYEQYF. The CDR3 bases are TGCAGTGCCGGGGATAGGCTAGCCTACGAGCAGTACTTC.

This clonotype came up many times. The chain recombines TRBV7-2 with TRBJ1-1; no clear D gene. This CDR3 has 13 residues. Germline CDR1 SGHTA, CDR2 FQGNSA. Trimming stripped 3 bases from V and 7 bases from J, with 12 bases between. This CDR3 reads CASSFRGQGEAFF. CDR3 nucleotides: TGTGCCAGCAGCTTCCGCGGGCAAGGTGAAGCTTTCTTT.

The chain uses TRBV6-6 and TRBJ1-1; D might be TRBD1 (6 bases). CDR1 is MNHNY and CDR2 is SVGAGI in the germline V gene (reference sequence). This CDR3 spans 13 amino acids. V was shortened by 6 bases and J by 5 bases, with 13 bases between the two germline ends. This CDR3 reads CASSREQGTEAFF. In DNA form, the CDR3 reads TGTGCCAGCAGCCGTGAACAGGGAACTGAAGCTTTCTTT.

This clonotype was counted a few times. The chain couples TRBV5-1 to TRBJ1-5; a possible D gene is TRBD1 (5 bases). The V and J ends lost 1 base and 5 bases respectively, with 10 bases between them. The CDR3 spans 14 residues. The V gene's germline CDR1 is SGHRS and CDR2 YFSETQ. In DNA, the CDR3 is TGCGCCAGCAGCTTGTGGGGCGGAGATCAGCCCCAGCATTTT. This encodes CASSLWGGDQPQHF.

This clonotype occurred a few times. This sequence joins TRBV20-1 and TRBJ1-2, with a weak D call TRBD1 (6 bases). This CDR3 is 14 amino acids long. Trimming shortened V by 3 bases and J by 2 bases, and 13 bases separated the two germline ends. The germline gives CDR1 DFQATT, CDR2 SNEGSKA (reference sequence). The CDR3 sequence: CSARDYRENYGYTF. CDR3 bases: TGCAGTGCTAGGGATTACAGGGAGAACTATGGCTACACCTTC.

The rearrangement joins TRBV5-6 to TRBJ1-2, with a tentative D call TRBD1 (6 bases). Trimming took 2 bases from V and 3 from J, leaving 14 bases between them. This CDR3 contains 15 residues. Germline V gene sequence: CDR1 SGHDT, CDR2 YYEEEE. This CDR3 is CASSFGGSPYYGYTF. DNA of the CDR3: TGTGCCAGCAGCTTTGGGGGCAGTCCTTACTATGGCTACACCTTC.

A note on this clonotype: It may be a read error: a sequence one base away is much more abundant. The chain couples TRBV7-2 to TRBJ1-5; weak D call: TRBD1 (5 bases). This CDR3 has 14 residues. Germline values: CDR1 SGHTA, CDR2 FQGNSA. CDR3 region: CASSLEPGVGPHHF. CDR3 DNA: TGTGCCAGCAGCTTGGAACCCGGCGTGGGGCCCCATCATTTT.

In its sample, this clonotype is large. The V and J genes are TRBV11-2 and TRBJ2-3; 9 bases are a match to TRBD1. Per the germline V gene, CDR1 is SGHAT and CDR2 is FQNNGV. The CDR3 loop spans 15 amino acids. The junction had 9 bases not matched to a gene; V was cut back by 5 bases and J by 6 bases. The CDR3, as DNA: TGTGCCAGCAGCCGGACAGGGGACCAAGGGGATACGCAGTATTTT. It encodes CASSRTGDQGDTQYF.

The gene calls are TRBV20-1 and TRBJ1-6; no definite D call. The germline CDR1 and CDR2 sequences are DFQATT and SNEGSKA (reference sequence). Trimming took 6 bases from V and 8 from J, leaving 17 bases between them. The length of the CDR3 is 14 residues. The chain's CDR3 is CSAILPAGHSPLHF. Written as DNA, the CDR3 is TGCAGTGCCATACTCCCCGCTGGACATTCACCCCTCCACTTT.

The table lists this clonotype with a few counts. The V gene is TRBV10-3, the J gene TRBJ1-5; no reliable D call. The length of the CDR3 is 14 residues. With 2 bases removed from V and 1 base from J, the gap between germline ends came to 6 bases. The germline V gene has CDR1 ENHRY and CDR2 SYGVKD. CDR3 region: CAISEGESNQPQHF. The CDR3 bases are TGTGCCATCAGTGAGGGGGAGAGCAATCAGCCCCAGCATTTT.

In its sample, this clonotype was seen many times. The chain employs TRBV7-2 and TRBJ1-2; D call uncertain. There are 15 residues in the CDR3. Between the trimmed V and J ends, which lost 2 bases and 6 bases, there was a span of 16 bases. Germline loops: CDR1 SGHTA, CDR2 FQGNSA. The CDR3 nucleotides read TGTGCCAGCAGCTTAAGTACGGCCAGGTTAAATGGCTACACCTTC. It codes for CASSLSTARLNGYTF.

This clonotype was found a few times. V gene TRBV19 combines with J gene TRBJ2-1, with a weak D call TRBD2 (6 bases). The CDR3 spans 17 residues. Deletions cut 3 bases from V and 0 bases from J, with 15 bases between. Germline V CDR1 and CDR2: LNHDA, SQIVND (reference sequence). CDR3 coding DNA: TGTGCCAGTAGTATTAGCGGTATGGTGGGCTCCTACAATGAGCAGTTCTTC. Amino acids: CASSISGMVGSYNEQFF.

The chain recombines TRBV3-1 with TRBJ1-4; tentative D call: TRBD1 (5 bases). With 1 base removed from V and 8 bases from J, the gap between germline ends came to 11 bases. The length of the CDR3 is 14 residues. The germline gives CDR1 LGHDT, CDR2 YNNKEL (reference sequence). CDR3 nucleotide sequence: TGTGCCAGCAGCCAAGCGGGGCGAGACGAAAAACTGTTTTTT. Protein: CASSQAGRDEKLFF. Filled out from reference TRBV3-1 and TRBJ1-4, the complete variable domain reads DTAVSQTPKYLVTQMGNDKSIKCEQNLGHDTMYWYKQDSKKFLKIMFSYNNKELIINETVPNRFSPKSPDKAHLNLHINSLELGDSAVYFCASSQAGRDEKLFFGSGTQLSVL.

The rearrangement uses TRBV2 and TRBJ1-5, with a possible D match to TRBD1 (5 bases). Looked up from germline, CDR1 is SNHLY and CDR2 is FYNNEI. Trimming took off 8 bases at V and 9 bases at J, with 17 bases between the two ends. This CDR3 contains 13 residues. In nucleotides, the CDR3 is TGTGCCAGCCAAGGCGGGGGTGGGTGGCCCCAGCATTTT. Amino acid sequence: CASQGGGGWPQHF. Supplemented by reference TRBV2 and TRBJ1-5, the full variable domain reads EPEVTQTPSHQVTQMGQEVILRCVPISNHLYFYWYRQILGQKVEFLVSFYNNEISEKSEIFDDQFSVERPDGSNFTLKIRSTKLEDSAMYFCASQGGGGWPQHFGDGTRLSIL.

The CDR3 region has the DNA TGTGCCATCCGGACGGAAAACACCGGGGAGCTGTTTTTT. Its translation: CAIRTENTGELFF. The chain is built from TRBV10-3 and TRBJ2-2; D not certain. This CDR3 contains 13 residues. V lost 8 bases and J lost 2, with 9 bases in between. In germline, CDR1 is ENHRY, CDR2 SYGVKD.